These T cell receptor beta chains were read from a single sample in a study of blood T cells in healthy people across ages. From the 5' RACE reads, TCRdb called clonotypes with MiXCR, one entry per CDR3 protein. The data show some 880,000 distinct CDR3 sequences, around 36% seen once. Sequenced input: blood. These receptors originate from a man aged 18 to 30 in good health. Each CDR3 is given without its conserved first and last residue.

AWSFPTGVTNYGYT,TRBV30,TRBJ1-2
ASSLTVGAYNEQF,TRBV12-3/TRBV12-4,TRBJ2-1
ASSQGLATYEQY,TRBV4-2,NA
ASSLGTGGVAGYT,TRBV5-1,TRBJ1-2
ASSYRIGQVINEQY,TRBV6-2/TRBV6-3,TRBJ2-7
ASSQDGAGSGGAF,TRBV4-2,TRBJ1-1
ASSFGTGNDEQY,TRBV7-9,NA
ASSPGTVEKLF,TRBV6-5,TRBJ1-4
ASSRDSAVQETQY,TRBV3-1,TRBJ2-5
ASSVTPTYEQY,TRBV9,TRBJ2-7
ASQDPPQRTEAF,TRBV28,TRBJ1-1
ASSSGAGGPDTQY,TRBV5-4,TRBJ2-3
ASSQGALSSYNEQY,TRBV4-1,NA
SARGNPREKNTEAF,TRBV20-1,TRBJ1-1
ASSQEGVVVRGYT,TRBV4-1,TRBJ1-2
SVDQGATETQY,TRBV29-1,TRBJ2-5
ASGSRGYNAQF,TRBV6-5,TRBJ2-1
ASSRFRTGLSNEQY,TRBV7-3,TRBJ2-5
ATSREPAARDTQY,TRBV15,TRBJ2-3
ASSDPKTGAYQETQY,TRBV25-1,TRBJ2-5
ASSRLSFTSGGLYEQY,TRBV7-2,NA
ASSPHGQEVF,TRBV27,TRBJ1-1
ASSLSRLEAF,TRBV4-2,TRBJ1-1
SRGGPVRGEQF,TRBV20-1,TRBJ2-1
ASSQVGSTTNEKLF,TRBV4-1,TRBJ1-4
ASSFSVYMNTEAF,TRBV6-5,TRBJ1-1
ASSFGRASQETQF,TRBV27,NA
ASSELAGGRDTQY,TRBV2,TRBJ2-3
ASSKGQVDGYT,TRBV5-1,TRBJ1-2
ASSSQSSGEPYEQY,TRBV7-2,TRBJ2-7
ASGTGGQYEQF,TRBV6-2/TRBV6-3,TRBJ2-1
ASSTLSGGDSYNEQF,TRBV28,TRBJ2-1
ASSLAGVPGEEQF,TRBV7-2,TRBJ2-1
ASTPGYNTEAF,TRBV12-3/TRBV12-4,TRBJ1-1
ASSLGLAGGPDTQY,TRBV12-3/TRBV12-4,TRBJ2-3
ASSPLGEGNTEAF,TRBV12-3/TRBV12-4,TRBJ1-1
ASSSITLGGEVYGYT,TRBV12-3/TRBV12-4,TRBJ1-2
AISEGGYT,TRBV10-3,TRBJ1-2
ASSLGQDTYEQY,TRBV7-6,TRBJ2-7
ASSQGDRAF,TRBV4-2,TRBJ1-1
ASSAGGEPSGYQETQY,TRBV9,TRBJ2-5
ASSQDPYTEQY,TRBV4-1,TRBJ2-7
ARSLGDRSYGYT,TRBV5-6,TRBJ1-2
ASSELVYEQF,TRBV6-1,TRBJ2-1
ASSLSWGGVNQPQH,TRBV12-3/TRBV12-4,TRBJ1-5
ASSLEASGARNTQY,TRBV7-6,TRBJ2-3
ASSSLRGLTYEQY,TRBV7-2,TRBJ2-7
SVAVGNTEAF,TRBV29-1,TRBJ1-1
ASSLLDLGGNQPQH,TRBV7-2,TRBJ1-5
ASSYTGGGYT,TRBV6-6,TRBJ1-2
ASSANSAF,TRBV9,TRBJ1-1
ASSYGGTFSYEQY,TRBV6-2/TRBV6-3,TRBJ2-7
ASSLPQRGVYNEQF,TRBV7-2,TRBJ2-1
SGWGIMNTEAF,TRBV29-1,TRBJ1-1
ASSLVAQGSSPLH,TRBV5-1,TRBJ1-6